Listed below are T cell receptor beta chains from one sample, sequenced in a study of CD8 T cells in ankylosing spondylitis. Each CDR3 protein is one row after TCRdb ran MiXCR on the 5' RACE reads. The sample carries fewer than 350,000 distinct CDR3 sequences, more than 9% recorded once. The sample consisted of blood, either unsorted or a sorted T cell fraction (not recorded which). All receptors come from a female donor with ankylosing spondylitis or in good health (not recorded which). Both conserved end residues are part of each CDR3. Each record gives: V gene, J gene, D gene, clone size, CDR3 protein, CDR3 DNA. The D gene is left open where the match is weak. Rows give clone size only sometimes, using once, few, many, or a class for an expanded clone.

v_call: TRBV12-3/TRBV12-4; j_call: TRBJ2-7; d_call: -; clone_size: -; cdr3_aa: CASSPPGPSQFNEQYF; cdr3_nt: TGTGCCAGCAGCCCCCCGGGCCCTAGCCAGTTCAACGAGCAGTACTTC
v_call: TRBV29-1; j_call: TRBJ1-5; d_call: TRBD1; clone_size: many; cdr3_aa: CSVAGGSNQPQHF; cdr3_nt: TGCAGCGTTGCAGGGGGTAGCAATCAGCCCCAGCATTTT
v_call: TRBV19; j_call: TRBJ1-5; d_call: -; clone_size: many; cdr3_aa: CASSTDSHNQPQHF; cdr3_nt: TGTGCCAGTAGTACGGACAGCCACAATCAGCCCCAGCATTTT
v_call: TRBV20-1; j_call: TRBJ2-1; d_call: TRBD2; clone_size: few; cdr3_aa: CSARPPGTSGRSSYNEQFF; cdr3_nt: TGCAGTGCTAGACCACCCGGGACTAGCGGGAGGAGCTCCTACAATGAGCAGTTCTTC
v_call: TRBV28; j_call: TRBJ2-1; d_call: -; clone_size: many; cdr3_aa: CASSLLGNYNEQFF; cdr3_nt: TGTGCCAGCAGCCTTCTCGGAAATTACAATGAGCAGTTCTTC
v_call: TRBV7-2; j_call: TRBJ2-7; d_call: -; clone_size: -; cdr3_aa: CASSLLLRDGYEQYF; cdr3_nt: TGTGCCAGCAGCTTACTGCTCCGGGACGGCTACGAGCAGTACTTC
v_call: TRBV24-1; j_call: TRBJ2-1; d_call: TRBD2; clone_size: many; cdr3_aa: CATSDASLAGWINEQFF; cdr3_nt: TGTGCCACCAGTGATGCATCACTAGCGGGGTGGATCAATGAGCAGTTCTTC
v_call: TRBV7-2; j_call: TRBJ2-2; d_call: TRBD1; clone_size: many; cdr3_aa: CASSPDRITGELFF; cdr3_nt: TGTGCCAGCAGCCCGGACAGGATCACCGGGGAGCTGTTTTTT
v_call: TRBV27; j_call: TRBJ1-5; d_call: TRBD1; clone_size: many; cdr3_aa: CASQDRSGQPQHF; cdr3_nt: TGTGCCAGCCAGGACAGGTCCGGGCAGCCCCAGCATTTT
v_call: TRBV20-1; j_call: TRBJ1-3; d_call: -; clone_size: many; cdr3_aa: CSARDPNTIYF; cdr3_nt: TGCAGTGCTAGAGATCCAAACACCATATATTTT
v_call: TRBV12-3/TRBV12-4; j_call: TRBJ1-1; d_call: TRBD1; clone_size: many; cdr3_aa: CASRLTGVPEAFF; cdr3_nt: TGTGCCAGCAGATTAACAGGGGTCCCTGAAGCTTTCTTT
v_call: TRBV20-1; j_call: TRBJ2-4; d_call: -; clone_size: many; cdr3_aa: CSARERNIQYF; cdr3_nt: TGCAGTGCTAGGGAAAGAAACATTCAGTACTTC
v_call: TRBV6-1; j_call: TRBJ1-6; d_call: TRBD1; clone_size: -; cdr3_aa: CASSAGTGEGSPLHF; cdr3_nt: TGTGCCAGCAGCGCCGGGACAGGGGAGGGTTCACCCCTCCACTTT
v_call: TRBV7-2; j_call: TRBJ1-4; d_call: -; clone_size: many; cdr3_aa: CASSWGLISTNEKLFF; cdr3_nt: TGTGCCAGCAGTTGGGGACTTATCTCAACTAATGAAAAACTGTTTTTT
v_call: TRBV6-5; j_call: TRBJ2-1; d_call: TRBD2; clone_size: -; cdr3_aa: CASSYSSRGLGYNEQFF; cdr3_nt: TGTGCCAGCAGTTACTCTAGCAGGGGACTAGGCTACAATGAGCAGTTCTTC
v_call: TRBV3-1; j_call: TRBJ2-7; d_call: -; clone_size: -; cdr3_aa: CASSYGGYEQYF; cdr3_nt: TGTGCCAGCAGCTATGGGGGCTACGAGCAGTACTTC
v_call: TRBV6-2/TRBV6-3; j_call: TRBJ2-7; d_call: -; clone_size: many; cdr3_aa: CASSYSNSGRYEQYF; cdr3_nt: TGTGCCAGCAGTTACTCGAATTCAGGGCGCTACGAGCAGTACTTC
v_call: TRBV10-3; j_call: TRBJ1-2; d_call: -; clone_size: once; cdr3_aa: CAIGSQIYGYTF; cdr3_nt: TGTGCCATCGGTTCCCAGATCTATGGCTACACCTTC
v_call: TRBV12-3/TRBV12-4; j_call: TRBJ2-7; d_call: TRBD2; clone_size: -; cdr3_aa: CASSLRTGLAGVYEQYF; cdr3_nt: TGTGCCAGCAGTTTAAGAACGGGACTAGCGGGAGTCTACGAGCAGTACTTC
v_call: TRBV6-5; j_call: TRBJ1-5; d_call: TRBD1; clone_size: -; cdr3_aa: CASSYRQGASNQPQHF; cdr3_nt: TGTGCCAGCAGTTACAGGCAGGGGGCAAGCAATCAGCCCCAGCATTTT
v_call: TRBV5-1; j_call: TRBJ2-7; d_call: TRBD1; clone_size: -; cdr3_aa: CASSFDLMTGSSYEQYF; cdr3_nt: TGCGCCAGCAGCTTTGACCTAATGACAGGGAGCTCCTACGAGCAGTACTTC
v_call: TRBV29-1; j_call: TRBJ2-1; d_call: TRBD2; clone_size: many; cdr3_aa: CSVDLAGVYNEQFF; cdr3_nt: TGCAGCGTTGATTTGGCGGGAGTTTACAATGAGCAGTTCTTC
v_call: TRBV4-1; j_call: TRBJ1-2; d_call: -; clone_size: few; cdr3_aa: CASSQEQGLYGYTF; cdr3_nt: TGCGCCAGCAGCCAAGAACAGGGACTCTATGGCTACACCTTC
v_call: TRBV29-1; j_call: TRBJ2-7; d_call: -; clone_size: many; cdr3_aa: CSVPAGASSYEQYF; cdr3_nt: TGCAGCGTCCCAGCCGGAGCCAGCTCCTACGAGCAGTACTTC
v_call: TRBV7-2; j_call: TRBJ2-5; d_call: TRBD2; clone_size: -; cdr3_aa: CASSFDRAGGRQTQYF; cdr3_nt: TGTGCCAGCAGCTTTGATAGAGCGGGAGGGCGGCAGACCCAGTACTTC
v_call: TRBV3-1; j_call: TRBJ2-1; d_call: -; clone_size: many; cdr3_aa: CASSQWIAAEQFF; cdr3_nt: TGTGCCAGCAGCCAGTGGATAGCGGCCGAGCAGTTCTTC
v_call: TRBV5-1; j_call: TRBJ2-7; d_call: -; clone_size: many; cdr3_aa: CASSSGLPPYEQYF; cdr3_nt: TGCGCCAGCAGCTCCGGACTGCCCCCCTACGAGCAGTACTTC
v_call: TRBV7-8; j_call: TRBJ1-2; d_call: -; clone_size: -; cdr3_aa: CASSLGVWENGYTF; cdr3_nt: TGTGCCAGCAGCTTGGGGGTATGGGAGAATGGCTACACCTTC
v_call: TRBV6-1; j_call: TRBJ1-5; d_call: -; clone_size: -; cdr3_aa: CASRTHQGIGNQPQHF; cdr3_nt: TGTGCCAGCAGGACACATCAGGGAATCGGCAATCAGCCCCAGCATTTT
v_call: TRBV12-3/TRBV12-4; j_call: TRBJ2-1; d_call: -; clone_size: many; cdr3_aa: CASSLVAQNNNEQFF; cdr3_nt: TGTGCCAGCAGTTTAGTAGCGCAAAACAACAATGAGCAGTTCTTC
v_call: TRBV12-3/TRBV12-4; j_call: TRBJ2-2; d_call: -; clone_size: few; cdr3_aa: CASSRQINTGELFF; cdr3_nt: TGTGCCAGCAGCCGACAGATAAACACCGGGGAGCTGTTTTTT
v_call: TRBV5-1; j_call: TRBJ2-2; d_call: -; clone_size: -; cdr3_aa: CASSFTLGVGELFF; cdr3_nt: TGCGCCAGCAGCTTCACTTTGGGGGTCGGGGAGCTGTTTTTT
v_call: TRBV5-1; j_call: TRBJ2-2; d_call: -; clone_size: -; cdr3_aa: CASSTPGSITGELFF; cdr3_nt: TGCGCCAGCAGCACGCCGGGATCCATCACCGGGGAGCTGTTTTTT
v_call: TRBV5-1; j_call: TRBJ1-1; d_call: -; clone_size: many; cdr3_aa: CASSLLPPNTEAFF; cdr3_nt: TGCGCCAGCAGCTTACTCCCCCCCAACACTGAAGCTTTCTTT
v_call: TRBV29-1; j_call: TRBJ1-1; d_call: -; clone_size: many; cdr3_aa: CSVEGVPTNTEAFF; cdr3_nt: TGCAGCGTTGAAGGAGTCCCTACCAACACTGAAGCTTTCTTT
v_call: TRBV27; j_call: TRBJ2-3; d_call: -; clone_size: many; cdr3_aa: CASRDSTDTQYF; cdr3_nt: TGTGCCAGCAGAGACTCCACAGATACGCAGTATTTT
v_call: TRBV27; j_call: TRBJ2-2; d_call: TRBD2; clone_size: -; cdr3_aa: CASTPSRTRGPVDTGELFF; cdr3_nt: TGTGCCAGCACCCCAAGCAGGACTAGGGGCCCGGTGGACACCGGGGAGCTGTTTTTT
v_call: TRBV7-2; j_call: TRBJ2-7; d_call: TRBD1; clone_size: few; cdr3_aa: CASSPRTGSREQYF; cdr3_nt: TGTGCCAGCAGCCCCCGGACAGGGTCCCGCGAGCAGTACTTC
v_call: TRBV5-6; j_call: TRBJ1-2; d_call: -; clone_size: few; cdr3_aa: CASSSWGTYSENTF; cdr3_nt: TGTGCCAGCAGCTCTTGGGGGACCTACTCCGAAAACACCTTC
v_call: TRBV30; j_call: TRBJ1-1; d_call: TRBD1; clone_size: -; cdr3_aa: CACLRRRQGWTEAFF; cdr3_nt: TGTGCCTGTCTCCGCCGCCGACAGGGTTGGACTGAAGCTTTCTTT
v_call: TRBV7-4; j_call: TRBJ2-1; d_call: TRBD2; clone_size: -; cdr3_aa: CATSFYRLAGLSYNEQFF; cdr3_nt: TGTGCCACCAGCTTCTACCGACTAGCGGGCCTCTCCTACAATGAGCAGTTCTTC
v_call: TRBV20-1; j_call: TRBJ2-7; d_call: -; clone_size: many; cdr3_aa: CSARDSRGWSYEQYF; cdr3_nt: TGCAGTGCTAGAGATTCCCGGGGTTGGTCCTACGAGCAGTACTTC
v_call: TRBV9; j_call: TRBJ2-1; d_call: -; clone_size: -; cdr3_aa: CASSVAGRSSYNEQFF; cdr3_nt: TGTGCCAGCAGCGTAGCTGGACGGAGCTCCTACAATGAGCAGTTCTTC
v_call: TRBV28; j_call: TRBJ1-1; d_call: TRBD1; clone_size: many; cdr3_aa: CASSFNRGNTEAFF; cdr3_nt: TGTGCCAGCAGTTTTAACAGGGGGAACACTGAAGCTTTCTTT
v_call: TRBV6-6; j_call: TRBJ2-5; d_call: -; clone_size: many; cdr3_aa: CASSPGLTGQYF; cdr3_nt: TGTGCCAGCAGTCCGGGACTCACCGGACAGTACTTC
v_call: TRBV20-1; j_call: TRBJ2-7; d_call: -; clone_size: many; cdr3_aa: CSAEDGKWSYEQYF; cdr3_nt: TGCAGTGCGGAAGACGGCAAATGGTCCTACGAGCAGTACTTC
v_call: TRBV29-1; j_call: TRBJ2-7; d_call: -; clone_size: few; cdr3_aa: CSVDGAGSYEQYF; cdr3_nt: TGCAGCGTTGATGGGGCGGGATCCTACGAGCAGTACTTC
v_call: TRBV19; j_call: TRBJ2-1; d_call: TRBD2; clone_size: few; cdr3_aa: CASSKTGSTSAAYNEQFF; cdr3_nt: TGTGCCAGTAGTAAGACGGGGTCGACTAGCGCCGCATACAATGAGCAGTTCTTC
v_call: TRBV28; j_call: TRBJ2-1; d_call: -; clone_size: many; cdr3_aa: CASSPIQDEQFF; cdr3_nt: TGTGCCAGCAGCCCCATCCAGGATGAGCAGTTCTTC
v_call: TRBV4-3; j_call: TRBJ2-1; d_call: -; clone_size: -; cdr3_aa: CASSPATLTYNEQFF; cdr3_nt: TGCGCCAGCAGCCCCGCGACCTTAACCTACAATGAGCAGTTCTTC
v_call: TRBV20-1; j_call: TRBJ1-5; d_call: TRBD1; clone_size: many; cdr3_aa: CSASGQAFNQPQHF; cdr3_nt: TGCAGTGCTAGCGGACAGGCTTTCAATCAGCCCCAGCATTTT
v_call: TRBV20-1; j_call: TRBJ2-2; d_call: -; clone_size: many; cdr3_aa: CSASGQTGELFF; cdr3_nt: TGCAGTGCTTCTGGGCAAACCGGGGAGCTGTTTTTT
v_call: TRBV20-1; j_call: TRBJ2-5; d_call: -; clone_size: many; cdr3_aa: CSASAGEETQYF; cdr3_nt: TGCAGTGCTAGTGCCGGAGAAGAGACCCAGTACTTC
v_call: TRBV12-3/TRBV12-4; j_call: TRBJ1-1; d_call: -; clone_size: many; cdr3_aa: CASSSGREAFF; cdr3_nt: TGTGCCAGCAGCTCTGGGAGAGAAGCTTTCTTT
v_call: TRBV5-5; j_call: TRBJ1-2; d_call: -; clone_size: many; cdr3_aa: CASSFLGGDGYTF; cdr3_nt: TGTGCCAGCAGCTTCTTGGGGGGCGATGGCTACACCTTC